The 24 T cell receptor beta chains listed next were all sequenced from one sample in a study of cytomegalovirus exposure and HLA in healthy donors. Both 60 Vbeta primers and 13 Jbeta primers went into the PCR. Profiled with immunoSEQ multiplex PCR; TCRdb holds only in-frame clones, not every one. This sample has more than 150,000 clones; around 83% occur once, and the top ten carry 1.6%. Source material: PBMCs. The receptor source for this set is a man aged 45-65 years in good health and CMV-seronegative.

The chain employs TRBV7-2 and TRBJ1-2; D possibly corresponds to TRBD1 (5 bases). The length of the CDR3 is 13 residues. Germline V CDR1 and CDR2: SGHTA, FQGNSA. Trimming took 5 bases from V and 0 from J, leaving 7 bases between them. The CDR3 nucleotides read TGTGCCAGCAGCGGGGCGTCTAACTATGGCTACACCTTC. Its protein is CASSGASNYGYTF.

The rearrangement uses TRBV4-2 and TRBJ2-1; 8 bases agree with TRBD2. Looked up from germline, CDR1 is LGHNA and CDR2 is YNFKEQ. The CDR3 length is 16 residues. Germline trimming cut 1 base from V and 4 bases from J; bases unmatched to any gene: 6. The CDR3 DNA reads as TGTGCCAGCAGCCAAGCCTCAGCGGGGGTTTACAATGAGCAGTTCTTC. Its translation is CASSQASAGVYNEQFF.

This chain links TRBV15 with TRBJ2-1; D is perhaps TRBD2 (6 bases). The germline CDR1 and CDR2 sequences are LNHNV and YYDKDF (reference sequence). The CDR3 has 13 amino acids. V was pared by 1 base and J by 9 bases, with 10 bases between. The CDR3 DNA reads TGTGCCACCAGCAGAGTGCGGGGCGGTGAGCAGTTCTTC. Translation gives CATSRVRGGEQFF.

V gene TRBV7-3 combines with J gene TRBJ2-1; perhaps TRBD1 as D (5 bases). V dropped 4 bases and J dropped 5 bases, with 9 bases sitting between them. Germline V CDR1 and CDR2: SGHTA, FQGTGA. The CDR3 is 13 amino acids. The CDR3, as DNA: TGTGCCAGCAGCTCGCGACAGCACAATGAGCAGTTCTTC. Translating gives CASSSRQHNEQFF.

The genes are TRBV7-9 and TRBJ2-7; D unresolved. CDR3 size: 11 residues. Germline CDR1 reads SEHNR; CDR2 reads FQNEAQ (reference sequence). The ends were cut back, 4 bases at V and 2 bases at J, with 3 bases in the middle. The CDR3 loop is CASSSTYEQYF. CDR3 nucleotide sequence: TGTGCCAGCAGCTCAACCTACGAGCAGTACTTC.

The chain combines TRBV7-2 with TRBJ2-7; D possibly corresponds to TRBD2 (6 bases). Deletions cut 1 base from V and 0 bases from J, with 13 bases between. Germline lookup yields CDR1 SGHTA and CDR2 FQGNSA. CDR3 length equals 16 residues. CDR3 sequence reads: CASSLGQRGSSYEQYF. CDR3 DNA sequence: TGTGCCAGCAGCTTAGGTCAACGGGGGAGCTCCTACGAGCAGTACTTC.

This clone appeared once. The CDR3 DNA follows: TGTGCAAGTGAGCGGGAGCAGTGTGTACCGAGCACCGGGGAGCTGTTTTTT. It is translated as CASEREQCVPSTGELFF. The chain is built from TRBV12-2 and TRBJ2-2; the D call of TRBD2 is as the table states it, not checked on the DNA. TRBV12-2 is deemed a pseudogene. The CDR3 runs to 17 residues.

CDR3 amino acids: CAGGGSSYNSPLHF. The DNA for the CDR3 is TGTGCCGGAGGTGGGAGCTCCTATAATTCACCCCTCCACTTT. The rearrangement joins TRBV6-1 to TRBJ1-6; D uncertain. Germline assignment: CDR1 MNHNS and CDR2 SASEGT. V was cut by 11 bases and J by 0 bases, with 11 bases left in between. This CDR3 has 14 residues.

The CDR3 is CASSSLSTSGATDTQYF. The CDR3 coding sequence is TGTGCCAGCAGCTCTCTATCGACTAGCGGGGCCACAGATACGCAGTATTTT. This chain joins TRBV7-2 and TRBJ2-3; 11 bases agree with TRBD2. Germline loops: CDR1 SGHTA, CDR2 FQGNSA. Trimming took 4 bases from V and 2 from J; bases not matched to a gene: 8. There are 17 residues in the CDR3.

The chain has TRBV5-8 and TRBJ1-2; TRBD1 matches 7 bases. This CDR3 comprises 13 residues. V dropped 2 bases and J dropped 6; count of bases not matched to a gene: 4. The V gene's germline CDR1 is SGHTS and CDR2 YDEGEE. The CDR3: CASSFAQGHGYTF. DNA for the CDR3: TGTGCCAGCAGCTTTGCACAGGGGCATGGCTACACCTTC.

This clone has a single count. This chain joins TRBV6-5 and TRBJ1-6; a weak D match, TRBD1 (5 bases). Deletions cut 5 bases from V and 4 bases from J, with 12 bases between. Germline V gene sequence: CDR1 MNHEY, CDR2 SVGAGI. This CDR3 is 15 amino acids long. The CDR3 here is CASSKTESYNSPLHF. The CDR3, as DNA: TGTGCCAGCAGTAAGACAGAGTCGTATAATTCACCCCTCCACTTT.

In regard to this clone: An end of the junction does not agree with germline; a read error may underlie this. CDR3 nucleotide sequence: TGTTCCAGCAGCCTACCACAGGCGAGTCCTTCCTACGAGCAGTACTTC. Its translation: CSSSLPQASPSYEQYF. This sequence joins TRBV7-9 and TRBJ2-7, with a weak D call TRBD1 (5 bases). In germline, CDR1 is SEHNR, CDR2 FQNEAQ (reference sequence). The CDR3 covers 16 residues. Complete variable domain (other parts from reference TRBV7-9 and TRBJ2-7): DTGVSQNPRHKITKRGQNVTFRCDPISEHNRLYWYRQTLGQGPEFLTYFQNEAQLEKSRLLSDRFSAERPKGSFSTLEIQRTEQGDSAMYLCSSSLPQASPSYEQYFGPGTRLTVT.

This clone came up once. V is TRBV5-8 and J is TRBJ2-2, with D tentatively TRBD1 (5 bases). V was clipped by 1 base and J by 3 bases, with 13 bases between them. The CDR3 has 16 amino acids. The germline CDR1 and CDR2 sequences are SGHTS and YDEGEE. CDR3 sequence: CASSLWGQGYTGELFF. DNA for the CDR3: TGTGCCAGCAGCTTGTGGGGCCAGGGATACACCGGGGAGCTGTTTTTT.

Only a few counts were recorded for this clone. This chain joins TRBV29-1 and TRBJ1-1; D call uncertain. Trimming removed 3 bases at V and 0 bases at J, with 8 bases between. This CDR3 region has 13 residues. In germline, CDR1 is SQVTM, CDR2 ANQGSEA. The CDR3 is CSVDGRVNTEAFF. Written as DNA, the CDR3 is TGCAGCGTTGACGGTCGGGTGAACACTGAAGCTTTCTTT.

This clone appeared a single time. The junction does not match germline at one end; this may be a read error. The chain has TRBV5-1 and TRBJ1-2; D remains ambiguous. The V gene's germline CDR1 is SGHRS and CDR2 YFSETQ. The CDR3 loop spans 15 amino acids. For the CDR3, the DNA is TGCGCCAGCAGGTTGGGGAGGGCCCCTAACTATGGCTACACCTTC. It is translated as CASRLGRAPNYGYTF.

The V and J genes are TRBV5-1 and TRBJ1-2, with D unresolved. V gave up 7 bases and J gave up 3 bases, with 10 bases separating them. Germline CDR1 reads SGHRS; CDR2 reads YFSETQ. The CDR3 runs 12 residues. The CDR3 loop reads CASYDQYYGYTF. In DNA form, the CDR3 reads TGCGCCAGCTACGATCAGTACTATGGCTACACCTTC.

The chain recombines TRBV5-4 with TRBJ1-1; tentatively, D is TRBD1 (6 bases). CDR1 SGHNT and CDR2 YYREEE come from the germline V gene (reference sequence). Trimming stripped 3 bases from V and 4 bases from J, with 16 bases between. The CDR3 runs 15 residues. The CDR3 nucleotides read TGTGCCAGCAGCTCCCTTCTTACAGGGTTCACTGAAGCTTTCTTT. It translates to CASSSLLTGFTEAFF.

This clone has just one count. This chain connects TRBV4-1 to TRBJ2-3; TRBD1 might be the D (5 bases). V shed 5 bases and J shed 0 bases, with 15 bases lying between them. The CDR3 runs 16 residues. Germline loops: CDR1 MGHRA, CDR2 YSYEKL. CDR3 region: CASSVIGAGSTDTQYF. The CDR3 nucleotides are TGCGCCAGCAGCGTGATTGGGGCTGGCAGCACAGATACGCAGTATTTT.

The chain is built from TRBV7-2 and TRBJ1-5; D call uncertain. The germline V gene has CDR1 SGHTA and CDR2 FQGNSA. The CDR3 spans 13 residues. V was trimmed by 3 bases and J by 3 bases, leaving 6 bases between them. CDR3 nucleotide sequence: TGTGCCAGCAGCTTCCAACTCAATCAGCCCCAGCATTTT. As protein: CASSFQLNQPQHF.

This rearrangement joins TRBV5-1 to TRBJ1-4; weak D call: TRBD1 (5 bases). The CDR3 runs 17 residues. Per the germline V gene, CDR1 is SGHRS and CDR2 is YFSETQ. The V end was cut by 1 base, the J end by 0 bases, with 13 bases between. The CDR3 region has the DNA TGCGCCAGCAGCTTGTTGGGGGACTCCTCAACTAATGAAAAACTGTTTTTT. Translation gives CASSLLGDSSTNEKLFF. The entire variable domain, with the rest obtained from reference TRBV5-1 and TRBJ1-4, is as follows: KAGVTQTPRYLIKTRGQQVTLSCSPISGHRSVSWYQQTPGQGLQFLFEYFSETQRNKGNFPGRFSGRQFSNSRSEMNVSTLELGDSALYLCASSLLGDSSTNEKLFFGSGTQLSVL.

The chain combines TRBV9 with TRBJ2-5; 7 bases are shared with TRBD2. The germline CDR1 and CDR2 sequences are SGDLS and YYNGEE. The CDR3 has 14 amino acids. After removal of 0 bases from V and 5 bases from J, the junction contained 4 bases not matched to a gene. CDR3 nucleotide sequence: TGTGCCAGCAGCGTAGGAGCGGGACCTGAGACCCAGTACTTC. Translated: CASSVGAGPETQYF.

This chain connects TRBV6-1 to TRBJ1-4, with TRBD1 identical over 7 bases. V gave up 6 bases and J gave up 8 bases; unmatched junction bases: 12. The CDR3 is 15 amino acids. Per germline, CDR1 MNHNS and CDR2 SASEGT. DNA for the CDR3: TGTGCCAGCAGGGGTAGGGACAGCAATTGGGAAAAACTGTTTTTT. This sequence encodes CASRGRDSNWEKLFF.

DNA for the CDR3: TGTGCCAGCAGTGGGGGACTAGCGTTTTACAATGAGCAGTTCTTC. This codes for CASSGGLAFYNEQFF. V is TRBV9 and J is TRBJ2-1, with 10 bases aligning to TRBD2. The CDR3 covers 15 residues. V shed 5 bases and J 4 bases; nucleotides not matched to a gene: 6. Per the germline V gene, CDR1 is SGDLS and CDR2 is YYNGEE. The whole variable domain, filled in from reference TRBV9 and TRBJ2-1, reads DSGVTQTPKHLITATGQRVTLRCSPRSGDLSVYWYQQSLDQGLQFLIQYYNGEERAKGNILERFSAQQFPDLHSELNLSSLELGDSALYFCASSGGLAFYNEQFFGPGTRLTVL.

J is TRBJ2-6 and V is TRBV10-3; possibly TRBD2 for D (7 bases). V was cut by 9 bases and J by 3 bases, with 18 bases left in between. Germline CDR1 is ENHRY and CDR2 is SYGVKD. This CDR3 contains 16 residues. The CDR3 loop is CAISLGGLGGANVLTF. DNA of the CDR3: TGTGCCATAAGTCTGGGGGGGCTCGGTGGGGCCAACGTCCTGACTTTC.